These 18 T cell receptor beta chains came from one sample sequenced in a study of cytomegalovirus exposure and HLA in healthy donors. PCR amplification relied on 60 Vbeta primers (plus 13 Jbeta primers). Only in-frame clones appear in the TCRdb table, and some are missing; sequencing was by immunoSEQ multiplex PCR. The data show approximately 220,000 clones, more than 60% seen once. The sequenced sample consisted of PBMCs. The receptors were sampled from a girl aged 2 to 9 in good health and CMV-seronegative.

Details on this clone: One end of the junction fails to match germline, which may point to a read error. The chain combines TRBV7-9 with TRBJ2-3; possibly TRBD2 for D (7 bases). From germline, CDR1 is SEHNR and CDR2 FQNEAQ (reference sequence). The CDR3 is 16 residues long. The CDR3 protein is CASRKKGGASADTQYF. CDR3 sequence (DNA): TGTGCCAGCAGGAAAAAGGGGGGGGCTTCTGCAGACACGCAGTATTTT.

The chain couples TRBV4-1 to TRBJ1-2; 10 bases match TRBD1. Germline lookup yields CDR1 MGHRA and CDR2 YSYEKL. CDR3 length: 14 residues. The junction had 2 bases not matched to a gene; V was cut back by 2 bases and J by 5 bases. The CDR3 DNA follows: TGCGCCAGCAGCCAACGGGACAGGGGATATGGCTACACCTTC. Translation: CASSQRDRGYGYTF.

The CDR3 region has the DNA TGCGCCAGCACCCCTTGGACTAGCGGGGCCCAAGAGACCCAGTACTTC. As protein: CASTPWTSGAQETQYF. The rearrangement joins TRBV5-1 to TRBJ2-5; the match to TRBD2 covers 12 bases. The CDR3 extends over 16 amino acids. In germline, CDR1 is SGHRS, CDR2 YFSETQ. Unmatched junction bases numbered 7, after V lost 6 bases and J lost 1 base.

The chain is built from TRBV7-9 and TRBJ2-5; TRBD2 matches 12 bases. J was trimmed by 4 bases and V by 5 bases; bases with no gene match: 8. The CDR3 consists of 16 residues. The germline gives CDR1 SEHNR, CDR2 FQNEAQ (reference sequence). The DNA for the CDR3 is TGTGCCAGCAGCCCTAGCGGGAGGGCCCTCGGAGAGACCCAGTACTTC. Encoded protein: CASSPSGRALGETQYF.

The chain employs TRBV29-1 and TRBJ2-7; D is perhaps TRBD2 (6 bases). Trimming left V 4 bases short and J 0 bases short, with 13 bases between. The CDR3 spans 14 residues. The germline V gene has CDR1 SQVTM and CDR2 ANQGSEA. DNA of the CDR3: TGCAGCGTTGCCCTACTAGCAGACTCCTACGAGCAGTACTTC. Residues: CSVALLADSYEQYF.

In this sample, this clone turned up a few times. The V gene is TRBV7-6, the J gene TRBJ1-1; D is ambiguous. The CDR3 has 14 amino acids. V lost 4 bases and J 1 base, leaving 10 bases between the germline ends. Germline lookup yields CDR1 SGHVS and CDR2 FNYEAQ. The CDR3 reads CASSSLYRNTEAFF. The CDR3 DNA reads TGTGCCAGCAGCTCCCTCTACAGGAACACTGAAGCTTTCTTT.

The CDR3 sequence is CASRLLAGDGVQFF. In nucleotides, the CDR3 is TGTGCCAGCAGATTGTTAGCGGGAGATGGGGTGCAGTTCTTC. The J gene is TRBJ2-1, the V gene TRBV6-5; 9 bases agree with TRBD2. Trimming took 6 bases from V and 12 from J; bases not matched to a gene: 12. Germline assignment: CDR1 MNHEY and CDR2 SVGAGI. The CDR3 spans 14 residues.

The J gene is TRBJ1-4, the V gene TRBV5-1; 8 bases match TRBD1. With V trimmed by 2 bases and J by 7 bases, 7 bases remained unmatched. This CDR3 has 15 residues. From germline, CDR1 is SGHRS and CDR2 YFSETQ. CDR3 loop: CASSFQGQGSEKLFF. In nucleotides, the CDR3 is TGCGCCAGCAGCTTTCAAGGACAGGGTAGTGAAAAACTGTTTTTT.

The chain employs TRBV6-5 and TRBJ1-2; D not certain. With 8 bases removed from V and 7 bases from J, the gap between germline ends came to 14 bases. Germline V gives CDR1 MNHEY, CDR2 SVGAGI. There are 12 residues in the CDR3. CDR3 in DNA: TGTGCCAGCGTGGAGGGCCGGGGTGGCTACACCTTC. Amino acids: CASVEGRGGYTF.

V and J are TRBV5-4 and TRBJ2-1; 7 bases map to TRBD2. V lost 3 bases and J lost 13; bases outside the gene matches: 10. CDR3 size: 13 residues. Germline lookup yields CDR1 SGHNT and CDR2 YYREEE (reference sequence). In DNA, the CDR3 is TGTGCCAGCAGCTGGGACGGACTAGGTGTACAGTTCTTC. Its translation: CASSWDGLGVQFF.

The V call is TRBV5-1, the J call TRBJ1-1; D might be TRBD1 (5 bases). V lost 0 bases and J 5 bases, leaving 11 bases between the germline ends. Germline lookup yields CDR1 SGHRS and CDR2 YFSETQ. The CDR3 consists of 14 residues. CDR3 sequence (DNA): TGCGCCAGCAGCTTGGCGACTGGGGGGACTGAAGCTTTCTTT. Residues: CASSLATGGTEAFF.

The chain is built from TRBV18 and TRBJ1-2; the D gene is possibly TRBD1 (6 bases). V was trimmed by 3 bases and J by 5 bases, leaving 19 bases between them. From germline, CDR1 is KGHSH and CDR2 LQKENI. The CDR3 extends over 16 amino acids. For the CDR3, the DNA is TGTGCCAGCTCACCGGGGGACATCCTAGCGGGATATGGCTACACCTTC. This sequence encodes CASSPGDILAGYGYTF.

The chain carries TRBV4-1 and TRBJ2-2; D gene unclear. The CDR3 runs to 15 residues. The germline V gene has CDR1 MGHRA and CDR2 YSYEKL. Trimming removed 4 bases at V and 4 bases at J, with 13 bases between. The CDR3: CASSPNSLTTGELFF. The CDR3 nucleotides read TGCGCCAGCAGCCCCAATTCCCTAACCACCGGGGAGCTGTTTTTT.

This clone has just one count. The chain joins TRBV5-1 to TRBJ1-1; maybe TRBD1 (5 bases). Trimming took 4 bases from V and 3 from J, leaving 16 bases between them. Germline V CDR1 and CDR2: SGHRS, YFSETQ. CDR3 size: 15 residues. This CDR3 reads CASSPGWGEDTEAFF. CDR3 bases: TGCGCCAGCAGCCCCGGGTGGGGGGAGGACACTGAAGCTTTCTTT.

This chain links TRBV9 with TRBJ2-1; 9 bases fit TRBD1. Trimming cost V 2 bases and J 7 bases; bases outside gene matches: 7. The CDR3 contains 15 residues. Germline-derived CDR1 and CDR2 are SGDLS and YYNGEE. The CDR3 nucleotides read TGTGCCAGCAGCGTGGACAGGGGATATAGGAATGAGCAGTTCTTC. It yields the protein CASSVDRGYRNEQFF.

This sequence joins TRBV4-2 and TRBJ2-1, with 7 bases matching TRBD2. J gave up 10 bases and V 3 bases, and 9 bases lay outside the gene matches. Germline V gene lookup returns CDR1 LGHNA and CDR2 YNFKEQ. CDR3 size: 14 residues. The CDR3 loop reads CASSHEREGGEQFF. The CDR3 DNA sequence: TGTGCCAGCAGCCATGAAAGGGAGGGAGGCGAGCAGTTCTTC.

This clone occurred once. The genes are TRBV9 and TRBJ2-7; D gene uncertain. Germline values: CDR1 SGDLS, CDR2 YYNGEE. The CDR3 covers 15 residues. V was trimmed by 5 bases and J by 3 bases, leaving 18 bases between them. CDR3 region: CASSPNLFTYYEQYF. DNA for the CDR3: TGTGCCAGCAGTCCTAATTTATTTACCTACTACGAGCAGTACTTC.

This clone has more than one count but fewer than ten. The chain recombines TRBV6-1 with TRBJ1-2; D is perhaps TRBD1 (5 bases). The CDR3 has 16 residues. Between the trimmed V and J ends, which lost 2 bases and 1 base, there was a span of 14 bases. Germline V lookup: CDR1 MNHNS, CDR2 SASEGT. As DNA, the CDR3 is TGTGCCAGCAGTGAAACACAGGAGTGGAGTAACTATGGCTACACCTTC. Translated: CASSETQEWSNYGYTF.